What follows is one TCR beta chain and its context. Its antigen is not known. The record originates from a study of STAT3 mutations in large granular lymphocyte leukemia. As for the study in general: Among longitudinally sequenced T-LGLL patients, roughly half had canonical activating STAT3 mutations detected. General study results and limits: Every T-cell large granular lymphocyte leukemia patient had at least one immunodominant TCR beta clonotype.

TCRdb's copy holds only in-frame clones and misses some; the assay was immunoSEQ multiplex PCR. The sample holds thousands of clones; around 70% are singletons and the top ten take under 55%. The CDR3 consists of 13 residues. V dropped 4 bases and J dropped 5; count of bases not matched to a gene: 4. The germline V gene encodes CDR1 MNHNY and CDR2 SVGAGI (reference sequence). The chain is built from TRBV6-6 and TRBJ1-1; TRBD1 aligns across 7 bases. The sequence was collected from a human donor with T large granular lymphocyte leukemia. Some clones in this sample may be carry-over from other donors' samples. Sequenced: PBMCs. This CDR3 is CASSWDRATEAFF. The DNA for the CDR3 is TGTGCCAGCAGTTGGGACAGAGCAACTGAAGCTTTCTTT.